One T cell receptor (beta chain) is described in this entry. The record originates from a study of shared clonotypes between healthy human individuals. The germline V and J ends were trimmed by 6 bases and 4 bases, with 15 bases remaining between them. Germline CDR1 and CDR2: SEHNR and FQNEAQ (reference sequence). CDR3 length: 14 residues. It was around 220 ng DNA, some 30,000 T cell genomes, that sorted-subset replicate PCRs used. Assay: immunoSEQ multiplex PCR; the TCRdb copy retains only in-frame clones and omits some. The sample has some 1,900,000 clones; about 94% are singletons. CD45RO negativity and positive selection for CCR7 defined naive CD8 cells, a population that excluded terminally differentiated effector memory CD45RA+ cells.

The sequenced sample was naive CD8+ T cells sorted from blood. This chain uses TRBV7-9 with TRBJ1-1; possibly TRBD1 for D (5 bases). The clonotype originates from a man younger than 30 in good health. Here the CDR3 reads CASRLMGPGTEAFF. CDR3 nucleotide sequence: TGTGCCAGCAGGTTGATGGGGCCGGGCACTGAAGCTTTCTTT.